This TCR beta chain appears in the sequencing data of a study of CD8+ T cells in alopecia areata. In the study overall: Once tofacitinib had been taken for 6 to 18 months, 6 months off drug followed.

The sample's treatment: oral pan-JAK inhibitor, 5-10 mg twice daily. From alopecia areata patients, lesional scalp punch biopsies and peripheral blood were collected. Starting from PBMCs, sorting isolated CD4+ and CD8+ T cells. The CDR3 contains 15 residues. The germline V and J ends were trimmed by 5 bases and 2 bases, with 13 bases remaining between them. The V gene's germline CDR1 is SGHTA and CDR2 FQGNSA. RNA extraction was followed by reverse transcription into cDNA, which acted as the sequencing template. Only in-frame clones appear in the TCRdb table, and some are missing; sequencing was by immunoSEQ multiplex PCR. The sample comprises 60,000 to 85,000 clones, 29% of which are singletons, and about 15% rests with the top ten.

The clonotype was recovered from a human donor with alopecia areata. The rearrangement joins TRBV7-2 to TRBJ1-5; tentative D call: TRBD1 (5 bases). The input for sequencing was CD8+ T cells sorted from blood, taken at week 4, from a patient treated with tofacitinib. As DNA, the CDR3 is TGTGCCAGCAGCCCAGGGACCCCCGGCAATCAGCCCCAGCATTTT. Protein product: CASSPGTPGNQPQHF.